The 13 T cell receptor beta chains below all came from one sample that was sequenced in a study of blood T cell repertoires in COVID-19. Using immunoSEQ multiplex PCR, the repertoire was profiled, and TCRdb retains in-frame clones only, with some absent. The sample lists about 37,000 clones, over 80% occurring once. The sequenced sample consisted of peripheral blood. All receptors come from a woman in her twenties or thirties in a cohort sampled during active COVID-19.

This chain uses TRBV15 with TRBJ1-1, with 7 bases that match TRBD1. The CDR3 runs 14 residues. Germline assignment: CDR1 LNHNV and CDR2 YYDKDF (reference sequence). The V gene end was trimmed by 1 base and the J gene end by 1 base; junction bases not matched to a gene: 0. Written as DNA, the CDR3 is TGTGCCACCAGCAGAGGGGACAGGAACACTGAAGCTTTCTTT. It specifies CATSRGDRNTEAFF.

This clone appeared a single time. The rearrangement uses TRBV9 and TRBJ2-3, with 11 bases that match TRBD2. The CDR3 spans 17 residues. The germline CDR1 and CDR2 sequences are SGDLS and YYNGEE. With 0 bases clipped from V and 0 bases from J, the junction kept 3 bases outside the gene matches. The CDR3 DNA is TGTGCCAGCAGCGTAGGAAGGACTAGCGGGAGCACAGATACGCAGTATTTT. Protein product: CASSVGRTSGSTDTQYF.

The V call is TRBV2, the J call TRBJ1-2; 8 bases line up with TRBD1. J lost 1 base, V lost 3 bases, and 10 bases had no gene match. This CDR3 has 17 residues. CDR1 is SNHLY and CDR2 is FYNNEI in the germline V gene. DNA for the CDR3: TGTGCCAGCAGTGAGGAGACAGGGGATCTTTATAACTATGGCTACACCTTC. Protein sequence: CASSEETGDLYNYGYTF.

V gene TRBV2 combines with J gene TRBJ2-2, with 9 bases aligning to TRBD2. The V and J ends lost 6 bases and 2 bases, in that order; junction bases with no gene match: 4. The CDR3 runs to 15 residues. CDR1 SNHLY and CDR2 FYNNEI come from the germline V gene. CDR3 sequence: CASRQTSGNTGELFF. In DNA form, the CDR3 reads TGTGCCAGCAGGCAGACTAGCGGAAACACCGGGGAGCTGTTTTTT.

The table lists this clone with a few counts. The chain carries TRBV18 and TRBJ1-2; D is possibly TRBD1 (5 bases). Germline-derived CDR1 and CDR2 are KGHSH and LQKENI. This CDR3 is 17 amino acids long. V shed 2 bases and J shed 4 bases, with 20 bases lying between them. The CDR3 is CASSPMPQGRAAYGYTF. The CDR3 DNA reads as TGTGCCAGCTCACCAATGCCTCAGGGTAGGGCCGCCTATGGCTACACCTTC.

Worth noting for this clone: Sequence at one end of the junction differs from germline and may be a read error. This chain connects TRBV10-3 to TRBJ1-1, with 7 bases aligning to TRBD1. Germline-derived CDR1 and CDR2 are ENHRY and SYGVKD. This CDR3 comprises 15 residues. The CDR3 region is CAISKQGMKNAEAFF. In nucleotides, the CDR3 is TGTGCCATCAGTAAACAGGGGATGAAGAACGCTGAAGCTTTCTTT.

V usage is TRBV5-1 and J usage is TRBJ1-1; no reliable D call. This CDR3 is 13 amino acids long. CDR1 and CDR2 from the germline V gene are SGHRS and YFSETQ. V lost 2 bases, J lost 2 bases, and 7 bases lay in between. The CDR3 sequence: CASSFTVNTEAFF. In nucleotides, the CDR3 is TGCGCCAGCAGCTTTACAGTCAACACTGAAGCTTTCTTT.

This clone was seen once. The chain joins TRBV12-3 or TRBV12-4 to TRBJ1-1; 7 nucleotides match TRBD1. V was clipped by 6 bases and J by 0 bases; unmatched bases: 1. CDR3 size: 13 residues. DNA for the CDR3: TGTGCCAGCAGGACAGGGATGAACACTGAAGCTTTCTTT. Translation: CASRTGMNTEAFF.

The chain employs TRBV19 and TRBJ1-2; 7 bases map to TRBD1. This CDR3 has 14 residues. CDR1 LNHDA and CDR2 SQIVND come from the germline V gene (reference sequence). The J segment lost 4 bases and the V segment lost 10 bases, leaving 12 bases of the junction unmatched. CDR3 in amino acids: CATSGTASSYGYTF. The CDR3 coding sequence is TGTGCCACCTCTGGGACAGCGAGCTCCTATGGCTACACCTTC.

The chain joins TRBV11-2 to TRBJ2-1; 9 positions agree with TRBD2. The CDR3 is 15 residues long. V was clipped by 5 bases and J by 2 bases; unmatched bases: 4. From germline, CDR1 is SGHAT and CDR2 FQNNGV. In nucleotides, the CDR3 is TGTGCCAGCAGCGAGACTAGCGGAGCCTACAATGAGCAGTTCTTC. Translation gives CASSETSGAYNEQFF.

The J gene is TRBJ2-2, the V gene TRBV15; perhaps TRBD1 as D (5 bases). Trimming left V 7 bases short and J 7 bases short, with 16 bases between. The CDR3 length is 14 residues. Germline CDR1 is LNHNV and CDR2 is YYDKDF (reference sequence). This CDR3 is CATKERQTDGELFF. CDR3 nucleotides: TGTGCCACCAAGGAGAGACAGACGGACGGGGAGCTGTTTTTT.

J is TRBJ2-3 and V is TRBV6-6; D uncertain. CDR1 MNHNY and CDR2 SVGAGI come from the germline V gene (reference sequence). The germline V and J ends were trimmed by 4 bases and 2 bases, with 10 bases remaining between them. The CDR3 runs to 14 residues. The CDR3 protein is CASSSGHYTDTQYF. As DNA, the CDR3 is TGTGCCAGCAGTTCCGGTCATTACACAGATACGCAGTATTTT.

This clone was seen just once. The chain couples TRBV13 to TRBJ2-3, with 8 bases lining up with TRBD2. Germline lookup yields CDR1 PRHDT and CDR2 FYEKMQ (reference sequence). The J segment lost 6 bases and the V segment lost 3 bases, leaving 11 bases of the junction unmatched. The CDR3 has 16 amino acids. CDR3 nucleotide sequence: TGTGCCAGCAGCTTCGGCGGGAGGAGTTATTTGGATACGCAGTATTTT. Amino acids: CASSFGGRSYLDTQYF.